The rows below give T cell receptor beta chains drawn from one sample of a study of blood T cells in healthy people across ages. TCRdb called the 5' RACE reads again in MiXCR, with one record for every CDR3 protein. The data hold approximately 290,000 distinct CDR3 sequences, with around 29% observed a single time. Input material: blood. The receptor set was obtained from a woman in her sixties or seventies in good health. The CDR3 runs from the conserved cysteine through the conserved F or W. D genes are given only for firm matches. A clone size is listed for some rows: how often the clone was seen (once, few, many), or a class if it is expanded.

TRBV24-1	NA	TRBJ2-5	TRBD1	TGTGCCACCAGTGATTCAGACAGGGGGCAAGAGACCCAGTACTTC	CATSDSDRGQETQYF
TRBV2	many	TRBJ1-1	NA	TGTGCCAGCACCAAAGGACAGTCCCTAAACACTGAAGCTTTCTTT	CASTKGQSLNTEAFF
TRBV24-1	NA	TRBJ1-5	NA	TGTGCCACCAGTGAGGGGGGATGGAGCAATCAGCCCCAGCATTTT	CATSEGGWSNQPQHF
TRBV5-1	NA	TRBJ2-5	NA	TGCGCCAGCAGCCCCTCCGGGACTTTGTACCAAGAGACCCAGTACTTC	CASSPSGTLYQETQYF
TRBV3-1	NA	TRBJ1-2	NA	TGTGCCAGCAGCCAAAGATTGGGAGATTGGGACTATGGCTACACCTTC	CASSQRLGDWDYGYTF
TRBV7-2	NA	TRBJ1-1	TRBD1	TGTGCCAGCAGCCGCCTGGGACAGGCCAACACTGAAGCTTTCTTT	CASSRLGQANTEAFF
TRBV7-9	few	TRBJ1-2	NA	TGTGCCAGCAGCTTAGCTGACGGGTATGGCTACACCTTC	CASSLADGYGYTF
TRBV20-1	NA	TRBJ2-5	NA	TGCAGTGCTACCCACCCACCAGCGGAAGAGACCCAGTACTTC	CSATHPPAEETQYF
TRBV6-6	NA	TRBJ2-2	TRBD1	TGTGCCAGCAGTTACGAGACAGGGCACACCGGGGAGCTGTTTTTT	CASSYETGHTGELFF
TRBV12-3/TRBV12-4	few	TRBJ2-7	NA	TGTGCCAGCAGTCCATACCCTTCAGGCTACGAGCAGTACTTC	CASSPYPSGYEQYF
TRBV12-3/TRBV12-4	NA	TRBJ2-1	NA	TGTGCCAGCAGTCGAGGGAAGAGCTCCTACAATGAGCAGTTCTTC	CASSRGKSSYNEQFF
TRBV12-3/TRBV12-4	few	TRBJ2-1	TRBD2	TGTGCCAGCAGTTCTCGACTAGCGGGAGCCTACAATGAGCAGTTCTTC	CASSSRLAGAYNEQFF
TRBV5-1	few	TRBJ2-7	TRBD1	TGCGCCAGCAGCGGGGGACAGGTGACCTACGAGCAGTACTTC	CASSGGQVTYEQYF
TRBV20-1	few	TRBJ2-3	NA	TGCAGTGCTAGCCCGGACAGTGAGCAGTATTTT	CSASPDSEQYF
TRBV7-2	few	TRBJ2-7	NA	TGTGCCAGCAGCTTAGCGCTGGCTAGCGTTAACGAGCAGTACTTC	CASSLALASVNEQYF
TRBV12-3/TRBV12-4	many	TRBJ1-4	NA	TGTGCCAGCAGTGAGATTAATGAAAAACTGTTTTTT	CASSEINEKLFF
TRBV7-2	NA	TRBJ2-7	TRBD2	TGTGCCAGCAGCTCCACTAGCGGGGGAGCCTACGAGCAGTACTTC	CASSSTSGGAYEQYF
TRBV7-8	NA	TRBJ2-3	NA	TGTGCCAGCAGCCTTCGAGGGCTAGCAGAAACCCCCTCGAGCACAGATACGCAGTATTTT	CASSLRGLAETPSSTDTQYF
TRBV13	NA	TRBJ1-2	NA	TGTGCCAGCAGCTCTGAGGACAGCTTCAGCTATGGCTACACCTTC	CASSSEDSFSYGYTF
TRBV15	NA	TRBJ2-4	NA	TGTGCCACCAGCAGAGAGGAAAGCATTCAGTACTTC	CATSREESIQYF
TRBV3-1	NA	TRBJ2-4	NA	TGTGCCAGTAGTTCGGGGTACATTCAGTACTTC	CASSSGYIQYF
TRBV5-4	many	TRBJ2-1	TRBD2	TGTGCCAGCAGCTCCCCTTTACCGACTAGCGGGAGTAGTAATGAGCAGTTCTTC	CASSSPLPTSGSSNEQFF
TRBV5-1	NA	TRBJ1-1	NA	TGCGCCAGCAGCCCGTTATCGGGGGCCGGAGGCACTGAAGCTTTCTTT	CASSPLSGAGGTEAFF
TRBV20-1	NA	TRBJ2-3	NA	TGCAGTGCTATGGACAGTACAGATACGCAGTATTTT	CSAMDSTDTQYF
TRBV28	NA	TRBJ2-5	TRBD1	TGTGCCAGCGGATCTTCTGGACAGGGGCGAGAGACCCAGTACTTC	CASGSSGQGRETQYF
TRBV3-1	NA	TRBJ2-3	NA	TGTGCCAGCACTCTGGCGGGGAGGGATACGCAGTATTTT	CASTLAGRDTQYF
TRBV5-6	NA	TRBJ2-2	TRBD2	TGTGCCAGCATTCTTTCTAGCGGAACCGGGGAGCTGTTTTTT	CASILSSGTGELFF
TRBV3-1	NA	TRBJ2-7	NA	TGTGCCAGCAGCCAAGAGCTCGAGCAGTACTTC	CASSQELEQYF